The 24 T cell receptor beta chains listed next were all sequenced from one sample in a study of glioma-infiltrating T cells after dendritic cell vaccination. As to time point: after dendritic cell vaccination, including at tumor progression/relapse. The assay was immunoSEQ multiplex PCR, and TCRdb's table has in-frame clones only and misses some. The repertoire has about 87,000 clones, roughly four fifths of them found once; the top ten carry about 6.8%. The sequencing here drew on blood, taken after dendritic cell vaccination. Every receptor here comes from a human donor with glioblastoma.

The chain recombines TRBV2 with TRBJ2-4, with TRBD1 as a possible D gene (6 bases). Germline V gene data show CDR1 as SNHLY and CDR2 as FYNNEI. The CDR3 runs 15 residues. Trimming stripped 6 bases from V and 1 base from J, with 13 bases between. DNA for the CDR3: TGTGCCAGCAGCCAGGGGTTTGGGGCCAAAAACATTCAGTACTTC. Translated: CASSQGFGAKNIQYF.

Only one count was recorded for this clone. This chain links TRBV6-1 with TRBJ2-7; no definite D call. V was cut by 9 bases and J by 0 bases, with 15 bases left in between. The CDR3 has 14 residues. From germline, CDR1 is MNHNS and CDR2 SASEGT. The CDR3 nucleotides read TGTGCCAGTCGGTTTGAGTTAAGCTCCTACGAGCAGTACTTC. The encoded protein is CASRFELSSYEQYF.

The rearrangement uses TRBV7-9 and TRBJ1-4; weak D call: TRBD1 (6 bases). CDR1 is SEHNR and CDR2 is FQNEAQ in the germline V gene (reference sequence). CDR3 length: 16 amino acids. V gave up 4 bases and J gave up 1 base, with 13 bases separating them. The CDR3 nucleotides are TGTGCCAGCAGCTCGACCGCACAGGGAACTAATGAAAAACTGTTTTTT. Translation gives CASSSTAQGTNEKLFF. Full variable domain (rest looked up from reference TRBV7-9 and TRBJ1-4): DTGVSQNPRHKITKRGQNVTFRCDPISEHNRLYWYRQTLGQGPEFLTYFQNEAQLEKSRLLSDRFSAERPKGSFSTLEIQRTEQGDSAMYLCASSSTAQGTNEKLFFGSGTQLSVL.

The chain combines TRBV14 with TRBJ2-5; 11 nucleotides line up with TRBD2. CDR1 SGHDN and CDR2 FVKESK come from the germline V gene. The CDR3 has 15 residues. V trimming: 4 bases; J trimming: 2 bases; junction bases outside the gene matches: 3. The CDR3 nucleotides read TGTGCCAGCAGCCGTACTAGCGGGGGTCAAGAGACCCAGTACTTC. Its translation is CASSRTSGGQETQYF.

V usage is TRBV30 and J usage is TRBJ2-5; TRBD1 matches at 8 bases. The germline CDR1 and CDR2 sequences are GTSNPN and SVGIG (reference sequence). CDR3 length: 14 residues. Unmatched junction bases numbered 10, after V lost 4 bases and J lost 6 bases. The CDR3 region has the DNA TGTGCCTGGACACCAACAGGGGGGCTAAAGACCCAGTACTTC. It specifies CAWTPTGGLKTQYF.

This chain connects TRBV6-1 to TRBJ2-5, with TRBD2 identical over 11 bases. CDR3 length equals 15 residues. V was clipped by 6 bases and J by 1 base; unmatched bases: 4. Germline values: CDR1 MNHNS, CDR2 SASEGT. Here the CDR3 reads CASSTLAGGQETQYF. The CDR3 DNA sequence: TGTGCCAGCAGCACTCTAGCGGGGGGCCAAGAGACCCAGTACTTC.

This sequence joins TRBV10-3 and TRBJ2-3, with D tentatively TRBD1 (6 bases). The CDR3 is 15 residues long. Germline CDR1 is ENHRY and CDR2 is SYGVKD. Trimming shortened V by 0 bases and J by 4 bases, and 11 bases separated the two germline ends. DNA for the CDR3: TGTGCCATCAGTGAGTCCCAGGGGAGCCCAGATACGCAGTATTTT. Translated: CAISESQGSPDTQYF.

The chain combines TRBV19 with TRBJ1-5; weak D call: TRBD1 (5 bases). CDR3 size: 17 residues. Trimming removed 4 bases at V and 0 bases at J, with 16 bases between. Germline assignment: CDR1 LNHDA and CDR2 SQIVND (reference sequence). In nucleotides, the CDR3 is TGTGCCAGTAGTACCTCAGACAGACGTACTAGCAATCAGCCCCAGCATTTT. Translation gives CASSTSDRRTSNQPQHF.

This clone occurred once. In nucleotides, the CDR3 is TGTGCCAGCAGTGGGGACAGGGAGTCCTACGAGCAGTACTTC. Encoded protein: CASSGDRESYEQYF. The rearrangement uses TRBV6-5 and TRBJ2-7, with 9 bases aligning to TRBD1. Germline V gene lookup returns CDR1 MNHEY and CDR2 SVGAGI. This CDR3 comprises 14 residues. V trimming: 5 bases; J trimming: 1 base; junction bases outside the gene matches: 3.

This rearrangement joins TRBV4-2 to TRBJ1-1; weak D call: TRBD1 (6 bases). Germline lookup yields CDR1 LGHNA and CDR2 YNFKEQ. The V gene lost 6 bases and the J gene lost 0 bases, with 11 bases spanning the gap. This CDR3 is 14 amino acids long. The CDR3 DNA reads TGTGCCAGCAGAGAGACAGGTCTGAACACTGAAGCTTTCTTT. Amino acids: CASRETGLNTEAFF.

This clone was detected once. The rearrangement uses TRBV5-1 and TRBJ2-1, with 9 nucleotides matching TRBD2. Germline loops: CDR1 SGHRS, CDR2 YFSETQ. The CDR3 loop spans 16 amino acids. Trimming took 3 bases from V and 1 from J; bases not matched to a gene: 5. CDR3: CASSYRSGGSYNEQFF. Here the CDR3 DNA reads TGCGCCAGCAGCTATCGTAGCGGGGGTTCCTACAATGAGCAGTTCTTC.

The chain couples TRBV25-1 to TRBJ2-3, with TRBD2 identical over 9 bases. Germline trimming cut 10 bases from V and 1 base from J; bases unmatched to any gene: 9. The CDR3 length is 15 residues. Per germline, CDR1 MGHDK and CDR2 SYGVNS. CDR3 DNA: TGTGCCACGGGTGGTATAGCGGGGGGCACAGATACGCAGTATTTT. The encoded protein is CATGGIAGGTDTQYF.

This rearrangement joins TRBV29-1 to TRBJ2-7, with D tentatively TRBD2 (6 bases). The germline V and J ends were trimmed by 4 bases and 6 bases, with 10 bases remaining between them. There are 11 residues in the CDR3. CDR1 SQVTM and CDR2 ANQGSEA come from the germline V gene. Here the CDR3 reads CSVVLGGEQYF. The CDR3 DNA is TGCAGCGTTGTGTTGGGGGGCGAGCAGTACTTC.

CDR3 DNA: TGTGCCATCAACAGGGTCGGGGCCTACGAGCAGTACTTC. Translating gives CAINRVGAYEQYF. The rearrangement joins TRBV7-2 to TRBJ2-7; D possibly corresponds to TRBD1 (6 bases). With 10 bases removed from V and 2 bases from J, the gap between germline ends came to 15 bases. Germline V gene lookup returns CDR1 SGHTA and CDR2 FQGNSA. This CDR3 has 13 amino acids.

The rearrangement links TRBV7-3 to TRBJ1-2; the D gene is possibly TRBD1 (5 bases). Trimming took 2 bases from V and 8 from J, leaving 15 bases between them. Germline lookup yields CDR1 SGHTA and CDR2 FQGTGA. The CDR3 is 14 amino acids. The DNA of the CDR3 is TGTGCCAGCAGCTTAGACCATCAGGGCGGCGGCTACACCTTC. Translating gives CASSLDHQGGGYTF.

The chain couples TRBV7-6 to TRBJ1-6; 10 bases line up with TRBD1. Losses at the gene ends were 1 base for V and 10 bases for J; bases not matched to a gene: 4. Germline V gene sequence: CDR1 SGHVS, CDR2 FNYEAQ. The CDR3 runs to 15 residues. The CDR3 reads CASSLEGDRGSPLHF. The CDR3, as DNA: TGTGCCAGCAGCTTAGAAGGGGACAGGGGATCACCCCTCCACTTT. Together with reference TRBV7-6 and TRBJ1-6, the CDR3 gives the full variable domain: GAGVSQSPRYKVTKRGQDVALRCDPISGHVSLYWYRQALGQGPEFLTYFNYEAQQDKSGLPNDRFSAERPEGSISTLTIQRTEQRDSAMYRCASSLEGDRGSPLHFGNGTRLTVT.

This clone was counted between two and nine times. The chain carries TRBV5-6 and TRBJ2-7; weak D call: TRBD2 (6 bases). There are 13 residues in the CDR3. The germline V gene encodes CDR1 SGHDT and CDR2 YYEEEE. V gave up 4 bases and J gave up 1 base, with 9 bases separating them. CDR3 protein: CASSGGTSYEQYF. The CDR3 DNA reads TGTGCCAGCAGCGGCGGGACTTCCTACGAGCAGTACTTC.

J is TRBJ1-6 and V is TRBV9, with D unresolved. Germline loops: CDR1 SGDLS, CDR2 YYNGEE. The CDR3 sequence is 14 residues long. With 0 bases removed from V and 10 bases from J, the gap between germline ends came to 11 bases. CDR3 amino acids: CASSVGRSESPLHF. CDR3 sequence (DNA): TGTGCCAGCAGCGTAGGCAGATCAGAATCACCCCTCCACTTT.

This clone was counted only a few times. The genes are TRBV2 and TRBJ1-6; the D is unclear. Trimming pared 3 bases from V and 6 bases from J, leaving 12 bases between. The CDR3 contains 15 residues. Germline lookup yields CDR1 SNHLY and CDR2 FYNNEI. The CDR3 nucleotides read TGTGCCAGCAGTGAGGCCCGGGTCGGTAATTCACCCCTCCACTTT. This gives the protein CASSEARVGNSPLHF.

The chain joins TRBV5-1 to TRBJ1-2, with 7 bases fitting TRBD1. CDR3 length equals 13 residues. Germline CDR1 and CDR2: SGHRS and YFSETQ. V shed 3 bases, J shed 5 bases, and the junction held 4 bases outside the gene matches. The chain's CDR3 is CASSYGQVYGYTF. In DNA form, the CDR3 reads TGCGCCAGCAGCTATGGACAGGTTTATGGCTACACCTTC.

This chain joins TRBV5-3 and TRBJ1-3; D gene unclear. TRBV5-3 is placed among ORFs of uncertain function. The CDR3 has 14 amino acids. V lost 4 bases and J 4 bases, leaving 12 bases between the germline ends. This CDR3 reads CARSGHAKGNTIYF. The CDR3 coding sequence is TGTGCCAGAAGCGGGCACGCAAAAGGAAACACCATATATTTT.

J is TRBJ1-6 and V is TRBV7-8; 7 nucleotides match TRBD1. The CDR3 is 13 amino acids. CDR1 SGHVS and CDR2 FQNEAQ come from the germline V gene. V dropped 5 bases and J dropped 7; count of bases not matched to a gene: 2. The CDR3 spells CASSVQGNSPLHF. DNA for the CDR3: TGTGCCAGCAGCGTACAGGGGAATTCACCCCTCCACTTT. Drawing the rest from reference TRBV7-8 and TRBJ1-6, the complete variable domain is GAGVSQSPRYKVAKRGQDVALRCDPISGHVSLFWYQQALGQGPEFLTYFQNEAQLDKSGLPSDRFFAERPEGSVSTLKIQRTQQEDSAVYLCASSVQGNSPLHFGNGTRLTVT.

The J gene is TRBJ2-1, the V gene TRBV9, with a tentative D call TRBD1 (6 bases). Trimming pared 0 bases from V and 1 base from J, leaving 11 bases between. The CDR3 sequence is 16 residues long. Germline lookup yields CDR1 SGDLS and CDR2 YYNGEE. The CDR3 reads CASSVAYRDSYNEQFF. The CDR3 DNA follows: TGTGCCAGCAGCGTAGCGTACAGGGATTCCTACAATGAGCAGTTCTTC.

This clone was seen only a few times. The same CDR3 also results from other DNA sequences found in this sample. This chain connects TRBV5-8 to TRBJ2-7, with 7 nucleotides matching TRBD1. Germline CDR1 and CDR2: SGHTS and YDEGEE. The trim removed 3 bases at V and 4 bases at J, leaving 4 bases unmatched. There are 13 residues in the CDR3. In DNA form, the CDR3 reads TGTGCCAGCAGCTGGGGACAGTATTACGAGCAGTACTTC. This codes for CASSWGQYYEQYF.